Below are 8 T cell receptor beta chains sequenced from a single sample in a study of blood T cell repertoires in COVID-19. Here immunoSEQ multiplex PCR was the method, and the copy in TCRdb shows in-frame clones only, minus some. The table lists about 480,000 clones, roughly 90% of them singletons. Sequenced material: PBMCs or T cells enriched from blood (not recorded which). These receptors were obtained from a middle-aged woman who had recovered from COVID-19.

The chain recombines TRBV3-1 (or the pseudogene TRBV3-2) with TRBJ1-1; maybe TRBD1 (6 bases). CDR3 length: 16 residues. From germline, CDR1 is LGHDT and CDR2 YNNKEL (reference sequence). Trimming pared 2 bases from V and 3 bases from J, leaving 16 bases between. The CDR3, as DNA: TGTGCCAGCAGCCAAATTTTTCAGGGGTCGGACACTGAAGCTTTCTTT. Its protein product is CASSQIFQGSDTEAFF.

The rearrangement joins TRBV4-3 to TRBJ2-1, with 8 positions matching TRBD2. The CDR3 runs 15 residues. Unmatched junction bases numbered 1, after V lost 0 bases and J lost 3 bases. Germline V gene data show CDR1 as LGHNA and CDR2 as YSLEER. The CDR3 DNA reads TGCGCCAGCAGCCAAGACACTAGCGGCTACAATGAGCAGTTCTTC. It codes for CASSQDTSGYNEQFF.

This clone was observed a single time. This CDR3 reads CASTREGGSHYGYTF. The CDR3 coding sequence is TGTGCCAGCACCCGGGAAGGGGGAAGTCACTATGGCTACACCTTC. The V call is TRBV7-9, the J call TRBJ1-2, with D perhaps TRBD1 (6 bases). V was pared by 7 bases and J by 3 bases, with 18 bases between. Germline V gene data show CDR1 as SEHNR and CDR2 as FQNEAQ (reference sequence). The CDR3 runs to 15 residues.

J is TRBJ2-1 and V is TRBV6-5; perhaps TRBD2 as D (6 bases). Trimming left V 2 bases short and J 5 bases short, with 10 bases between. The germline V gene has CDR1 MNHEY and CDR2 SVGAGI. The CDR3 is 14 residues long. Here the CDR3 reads CASSYQRADNEQFF. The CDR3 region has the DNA TGTGCCAGCAGTTACCAGCGGGCCGACAATGAGCAGTTCTTC.

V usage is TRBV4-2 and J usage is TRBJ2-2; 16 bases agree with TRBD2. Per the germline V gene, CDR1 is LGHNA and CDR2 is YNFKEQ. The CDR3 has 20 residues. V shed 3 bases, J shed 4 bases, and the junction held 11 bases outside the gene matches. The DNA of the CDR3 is TGTGCCAGCAGCCAGCCGGGACTAGCGGGAGGGCCCGGAGGCACCGGGGAGCTGTTTTTT. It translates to CASSQPGLAGGPGGTGELFF.

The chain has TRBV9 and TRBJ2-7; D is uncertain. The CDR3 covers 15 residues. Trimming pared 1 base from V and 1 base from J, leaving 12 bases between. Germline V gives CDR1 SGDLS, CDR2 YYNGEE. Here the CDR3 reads CASSVRSTGSYEQYF. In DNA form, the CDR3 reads TGTGCCAGCAGCGTAAGGAGTACCGGGTCCTACGAGCAGTACTTC.

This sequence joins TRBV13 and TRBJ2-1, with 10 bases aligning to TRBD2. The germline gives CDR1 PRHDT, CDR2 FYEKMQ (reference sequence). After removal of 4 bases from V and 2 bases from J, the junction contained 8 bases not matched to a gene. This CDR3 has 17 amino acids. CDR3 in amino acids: CASSSSSGSLPYNEQFF. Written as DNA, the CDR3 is TGTGCCAGCAGCTCATCTAGCGGGAGTCTTCCCTACAATGAGCAGTTCTTC.

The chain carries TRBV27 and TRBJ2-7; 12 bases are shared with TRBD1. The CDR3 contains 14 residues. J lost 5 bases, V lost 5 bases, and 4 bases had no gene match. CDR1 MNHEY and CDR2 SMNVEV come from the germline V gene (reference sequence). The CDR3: CASSVGTGGHEQYF. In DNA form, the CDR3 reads TGTGCCAGCAGTGTCGGGACAGGGGGCCACGAGCAGTACTTC.